This T cell receptor (beta chain) was documented in a study of glioma-infiltrating T cells after dendritic cell vaccination (dated by TCRdb to 2016 to 2018). As for the study more broadly: Of the roughly 15 glioblastoma patients in the cohort, all drawn from Phase I and II dendritic cell vaccination trials, 9 were newly diagnosed and 6 had recurrent disease. Autologous tumor lysate-pulsed dendritic cell vaccination was administered to the patients between about 2002 and 2013. The vaccine consisted of monocyte-derived dendritic cells cultured about seven days with IL-4 and GM-CSF, then pulsed overnight with autologous tumor lysate. Deep sequencing of TCR beta CDR3 regions was used to quantify tumor-infiltrating lymphocyte content and compare tumor and blood repertoires in dendritic cell-vaccinated glioblastoma patients. Survival after dendritic cell vaccination was correlated with TCR sequencing metrics, such as TIL content and the overlap between tumor and blood repertoires. Three intradermal dendritic cell vaccine injections were administered to patients at biweekly intervals in the arm below the axilla.

Selection of patients required sufficient residual fresh-frozen tumor tissue and over two years of available survival data. None of the glioblastoma patients carried an isocitrate dehydrogenase mutation, although molecular status otherwise varied. PBMC were collected before vaccination, two weeks after the third vaccination, and at tumor progression when it occurred. Genomic DNA was extracted with the Qiagen DNeasy Blood extraction Kit. A word on this clone: Its specific antigen is unknown. No much larger clonotype is one base removed from it; base qualities were not supplied.

CDR1 and CDR2 are read off the germline V gene as SGHRS and YFSETQ. Inclusive of the bounding cysteine and phenylalanine, the CDR3 is 14 residues long. Only the CDR3 DNA stays, 42 bases, in frame from base 1. V was cut back by 5 bases and J by 2 bases, leaving a gap of 11 bases between them. TCRB CDR3 regions were amplified from 2 ug genomic DNA, or all available DNA if less, using the immunoSEQ assay. Multiplex PCR used 60 forward primers for TCR V beta segments and 13 reverse primers for J beta segments. Synthetic control templates were spiked into each sample at limiting dilution to estimate reads per starting template. Reads of 87 bp were generated by sequencing on the Illumina HiSeq System. In the source study's methods: PCR and sequencing errors were removed by a nearest neighbor algorithm that merged closely related sequences. TCR overlap was defined as the percentage of unique tumor TCR beta sequences that were also present in the same patient's peripheral blood. TCRdb took over this immuneACCESS table, retaining in-frame rearrangements with V and J assigned. Such tables are incomplete; in checked studies, under half of the missing clones stem from an unresolved V gene, and the remainder is unexplained. V and J calls and clone size are those listed in that table; D and trimming were worked out from the DNA. This sample has about 92,000 clones in its table, and around 84% of those were observed once. The ten largest clones represent less than 20% of the sample.

What the work shows at the level of the full study, not this receptor alone: TCR clonality showed no direct relationship with survival, which suggests that a diverse polyclonal response may matter. The cohort was small and heterogeneous, few patients had complete blood and tumor sets, and even fewer had initial-recurrent tumor pairs. Higher estimated pretreatment TIL content predicted longer time to progression and overall survival after dendritic cell vaccination. The three-group TCR overlap response model was described as speculative and requiring prospective validation.

The chain is made from TRBV5-1 and TRBJ1-3, with TRBD1 as a weak D call on 6 bases. This receptor was taken from a human donor with glioblastoma. The sample in question was blood, obtained before dendritic cell vaccination. The sequence in DNA is TGCGCCAGCAGACAGGGTTGGACTGGAAACACCATATATTTT. Translated, this gives CASRQGWTGNTIYF.